The clone carrying this T cell receptor (beta chain) has a handful of counts. The Seattle patients joined while their infection was active and were tracked longitudinally afterward. This entry is derived from a study of blood T cell repertoires in COVID-19. Study at large: Specimens from acute and convalescent COVID-19 originated in the United States, Italy and Spain. PBMCs, B-cell-depleted T cells, or T cells were the source of the cDNA or gDNA that made up the material.

Produced via immunoSEQ multiplex PCR; TCRdb's table is partial and in-frame only. Of around 360,000 clones detected, about 90% appear once; the ten largest clones hold 8% to 13%. This CDR3 contains 16 residues. Between the trimmed V and J ends, which lost 3 bases and 7 bases, there was a span of 22 bases. Germline CDR1 GTSNPN, CDR2 SVGIG (reference sequence). The clonotype originates from a woman aged 25 to 39 with COVID-19, enrolled during active disease. The chain uses TRBV30 and TRBJ1-5, with D possibly matching TRBD1 (5 bases). What was sequenced was peripheral blood. The CDR3 coding sequence is TGTGCCTGGAGACGGCGGCAGGGCGACTTCGGGCAGCCCCAGCATTTT. Translating gives CAWRRRQGDFGQPQHF.